The following is a T cell receptor (beta chain) sequence with its context. The antigen is undetermined. These data belong to a study of shared clonotypes between healthy human individuals. Across the study: Donors had three CD4 naive, three CD4 memory, two CD8 naive and one CD8 memory plate apiece. Study outcomes and limitations: As a rule, naive subsets had a larger estimated richness than memory subsets.

Positive CCR7 selection of CD45RO-negative cells yielded the naive CD8 cells, and terminally differentiated effector memory CD45RA+ cells were excluded. The ends were cut back, 1 base at V and 7 bases at J, with 11 bases in the middle. CDR3 length equals 13 residues. In germline, CDR1 is MGHDK, CDR2 SYGVNS. Libraries were prepared by immunoSEQ multiplex PCR; TCRdb keeps only in-frame clonotypes and omits some of them. Among some 2,100,000 clones, 90% to 95% were seen once, and the ten largest hold over 1.5%. The receptor was isolated from a young man in good health. Some clones in this sample may be carry-over from other donors' samples. The rearrangement uses TRBV25-1 and TRBJ2-7; possibly TRBD1 or TRBD2 for D (6 bases each). Sequenced sample: naive CD8+ T cells from PBMCs. In DNA, the CDR3 is TGTGCCAGCAGTGAATGGGGGGCCGGGGAGCAGTACTTC. Encoded protein: CASSEWGAGEQYF.